The clone carrying this T cell receptor (beta chain) was observed a handful of times. CDR3 length equals 16 residues. Germline V gene sequence: CDR1 SGHAT, CDR2 FQNNGV. The V gene end was trimmed by 7 bases and the J gene end by 7 bases; junction bases not matched to a gene: 10. The data were taken from a study of blood T cells in healthy people across ages. Donors ranged from roughly 6 to 100 years old and were healthy Caucasians in Russia. Per individual sample, total RNA of at least 6 micrograms was extracted. Primers used in a second PCR of roughly 6 to 11 cycles were a sample-barcoded 5' primer and a J-beta primer mix. Each TCR beta cDNA got a 12-nucleotide random molecular identifier. Each CDR3 protein is one row after TCRdb ran MiXCR on the 5' RACE reads. Of roughly 1.4 million distinct CDR3 sequences detected, around 59% appear once; the ten largest clones hold 6.5% to 8.5%.

Sequenced material: blood. The clonotype originates from a man aged 18 to 30 in good health. The genes are TRBV11-2 and TRBJ2-1; 13 positions match TRBD2. The CDR3 loop reads CASTGGGTSGENEQFF. The CDR3 bases are TGTGCCAGCACCGGAGGGGGGACTAGCGGGGAAAATGAGCAGTTCTTC. The entire variable domain, with the rest obtained from reference TRBV11-2 and TRBJ2-1, is as follows: EAGVAQSPRYKIIEKRQSVAFWCNPISGHATLYWYQQILGQGPKLLIQFQNNGVVDDSQLPKDRFSAERLKGVDSTLKIQPAKLEDSAVYLCASTGGGTSGENEQFFGPGTRLTVL.